This passage covers 18 T cell receptor beta chains from one sample sequenced in a study of regulatory T cells in long-lasting Graves disease. Indicated time point: persistent/refractory GD, antithyroid drugs over 5 years with positive TRAb. Generation of the TCR library employed RNA extracted from PBMCs. With iRepertoire HTBI primers and Arm-PCR of CDR3 regions, TCR beta libraries were built. Using its own MiXCR run on the multiplex PCR reads, TCRdb lists one record per CDR3 protein. The profile shows roughly 500,000 distinct CDR3 sequences, roughly 20% of them singletons. The sequences come from peripheral blood mononuclear cells (PBMCs), collected when the disease was refractory, from a patient treated with antithyroid drugs. Source of these receptors: a female donor with Graves disease.

This clonotype appeared many times. The chain links TRBV6-2 or TRBV6-3 to TRBJ1-1; weak D call: TRBD1 (6 bases). The germline gives CDR1 MNHEY, CDR2 SVGEGT. The V end was cut by 7 bases, the J end by 1 base, with 10 bases between. The CDR3 loop spans 13 amino acids. The CDR3 DNA reads TGTGCCAGCACTCGGGGACAGAACACTGAAGCTTTCTTT. Protein product: CASTRGQNTEAFF.

The chain uses TRBV28 and TRBJ2-3, with D unresolved. Germline loops: CDR1 MDHEN, CDR2 SYDVKM. V lost 4 bases and J 2 bases, leaving 13 bases between the germline ends. CDR3 length: 15 residues. CDR3 sequence: CASSSPAGPTDTQYF. CDR3 in DNA: TGTGCCAGCAGTTCCCCAGCCGGGCCCACAGATACGCAGTATTTT.

This clonotype was seen many times. The V and J genes are TRBV24-1 and TRBJ2-5; TRBD1 aligns across 8 bases. This CDR3 has 17 amino acids. V lost 2 bases, J lost 5 bases, and 12 bases stayed unmatched. The germline gives CDR1 KGHDR, CDR2 SFDVKD. Here the CDR3 DNA reads TGTGCCACCAGTGATTCGAGGAGGACAGGGAAAGGGGAGACCCAGTACTTC. Amino acid sequence: CATSDSRRTGKGETQYF.

This clonotype was seen more than once but under ten times. V is TRBV25-1 and J is TRBJ2-7, with D uncertain. The V gene's germline CDR1 is MGHDK and CDR2 SYGVNS. V lost 8 bases and J 10 bases, leaving 12 bases between the germline ends. The CDR3 runs 10 residues. The CDR3 here is CASGLTEQYF. In DNA form, the CDR3 reads TGTGCCAGCGGCCTAACGGAACAGTACTTC.

Note on this clonotype: A junction boundary mismatches the germline segment, possibly from a read error. The chain links TRBV11-2 to TRBJ2-2; D remains unclear. This CDR3 has 16 residues. Germline CDR1 SGHAT, CDR2 FQNNGV. The CDR3 spells CASSLGQRLNTEELFF. The CDR3 DNA reads TGTGCCAGCAGCTTAGGTCAGCGATTGAACACCGAGGAGCTGTTTTTT.

J is TRBJ2-7 and V is TRBV7-2, with D tentatively TRBD2 (6 bases). CDR1 is SGHTA and CDR2 is FQGNSA in the germline V gene. CDR3 length equals 15 residues. Trimming removed 2 bases from V and 3 bases from J, with 14 bases in between. CDR3 DNA: TGTGCCAGCAGCTTATTCGGATCGGGACTCTACGAGCAGTACTTC. Amino acid sequence: CASSLFGSGLYEQYF.

The V gene is TRBV6-1, the J gene TRBJ1-1, with a possible D match to TRBD1 (5 bases). Germline V gene sequence: CDR1 MNHNS, CDR2 SASEGT. The V gene lost 6 bases and the J gene lost 3 bases, with 17 bases spanning the gap. The CDR3 has 15 amino acids. In DNA form, the CDR3 reads TGTGCCAGCAGACCCCAAGGGGCGGTTTACACTGAAGCTTTCTTT. This encodes CASRPQGAVYTEAFF.

At least ten counts were recorded for this clonotype. The junction differs from germline at one of its ends, possibly a read error. The rearrangement links TRBV5-1 to TRBJ1-2; 8 bases are a match to TRBD1. The CDR3 is 10 residues long. CDR1 and CDR2 from the germline V gene are SGHRS and YFSETQ. The CDR3 DNA sequence: TGCGCCAGTCGACAGGGGAGTAGCGCCTTC. It codes for CASRQGSSAF. Using reference TRBV5-1 and TRBJ1-2 for the parts outside the CDR3, the full variable domain is KAGVTQTPRYLIKTRGQQVTLSCSPISGHRSVSWYQQTPGQGLQFLFEYFSETQRNKGNFPGRFSGRQFSNSRSEMNVSTLELGDSALYLCASRQGSSAFGSGTRLTVV.

This clonotype appeared once. The chain recombines TRBV5-6 with TRBJ2-7; 11 bases fit TRBD1. The germline V gene encodes CDR1 SGHDT and CDR2 YYEEEE. This CDR3 comprises 14 residues. J was trimmed by 9 bases and V by 0 bases; bases with no gene match: 5. The CDR3 sequence is CASSLEWTGGGQYF. CDR3 nucleotide sequence: TGTGCCAGCAGCTTGGAATGGACAGGGGGCGGGCAGTACTTC.

Concerning this clonotype: Given the absence of the conserved phenylalanine or tryptophan at the CDR3 end, a read error is likely. V is TRBV11-2 and J is TRBJ1-1; D may be TRBD1 (6 bases). V gave up 5 bases and J gave up 7 bases, with 23 bases separating them. The germline V gene encodes CDR1 SGHAT and CDR2 FQNNGV. This CDR3 contains 16 residues. CDR3 in amino acids: CASSVVTGTPKDEAFL. CDR3 sequence (DNA): TGTGCCAGCAGCGTCGTGACGGGGACACCGAAAGATGAAGCTTTCCTT.

This clonotype was detected ten times or more. The chain employs TRBV6-9 and TRBJ2-5; the match to TRBD1 covers 10 bases. CDR1 is MNHGY, CDR2 SVAAGI, per germline. The CDR3 extends over 16 amino acids. Trimming cost V 4 bases and J 5 bases; bases outside gene matches: 10. CDR3 amino acids: CASSFLDRGLEETQYF. The CDR3 DNA sequence: TGTGCCAGCAGTTTTTTAGACAGGGGGCTTGAGGAGACCCAGTACTTC.

The chain carries TRBV30 and TRBJ1-3, with D unresolved. CDR1 is GTSNPN and CDR2 is SVGIG in the germline V gene (reference sequence). V was cut by 4 bases and J by 1 base, with 5 bases left in between. The CDR3 is made up of 12 amino acids. The CDR3 coding sequence is TGTGCCTGGAAAGCATCTGGAAACACCATATATTTT. It encodes CAWKASGNTIYF.

The V and J genes are TRBV27 and TRBJ1-4; the match to TRBD1 covers 7 bases. This CDR3 region has 13 residues. Trimming took 4 bases from V and 7 from J; bases not matched to a gene: 3. Germline V gene sequence: CDR1 MNHEY, CDR2 SMNVEV (reference sequence). The CDR3 sequence is CASSSRDSEKLFF. The CDR3 DNA is TGTGCCAGCAGTTCCCGGGACAGTGAAAAACTGTTTTTT.

The V gene is TRBV5-5, the J gene TRBJ2-5; a possible D gene is TRBD2 (6 bases). V lost 1 base and J lost 2, with 9 bases in between. The CDR3 runs to 14 residues. CDR1 is SGHKS, CDR2 YYEKEE, per germline (reference sequence). DNA of the CDR3: TGTGCCAGCAGCTTGAGGGACTGGCAAGAGACCCAGTACTTC. This encodes CASSLRDWQETQYF.

The rearrangement links TRBV5-1 to TRBJ2-5, with 7 positions matching TRBD1. This CDR3 comprises 16 residues. The V and J ends lost 1 base and 2 bases, in that order; junction bases with no gene match: 8. CDR1 and CDR2 from the germline V gene are SGHRS and YFSETQ. Written as DNA, the CDR3 is TGCGCCAGCAGCTTGAGAACAGGGGCGTTACAAGAGACCCAGTACTTC. Translated, it gives CASSLRTGALQETQYF.

This clonotype showed up many times. The rearrangement joins TRBV20-1 to TRBJ2-7, with 11 positions matching TRBD1. The CDR3 consists of 14 residues. V was pared by 5 bases and J by 6 bases, with 9 bases of the junction left unmatched. Germline V lookup: CDR1 DFQATT, CDR2 SNEGSKA (reference sequence). DNA of the CDR3: TGCAGTGCTGCCGGGACAGGGGGATGGGGCGAGCAGTACTTC. Translating it yields CSAAGTGGWGEQYF.

This clonotype was picked up a small number of times. The V gene is TRBV15, the J gene TRBJ2-7; a possible D gene is TRBD2 (5 bases). The V gene lost 1 base and the J gene lost 3 bases, with 13 bases spanning the gap. Germline CDR1 LNHNV, CDR2 YYDKDF (reference sequence). The CDR3 extends over 15 amino acids. As DNA, the CDR3 is TGTGCCACCAGCAGAGGTAGGGAGAAAAGCTACGAGCAGTACTTC. Amino acid sequence: CATSRGREKSYEQYF. The complete variable domain, with remaining parts taken from reference TRBV15 and TRBJ2-7, reads DAMVIQNPRYQVTQFGKPVTLSCSQTLNHNVMYWYQQKSSQAPKLLFHYYDKDFNNEADTPDNFQSRRPNTSFCFLDIRSPGLGDTAMYLCATSRGREKSYEQYFGPGTRLTVT.

Ten or more counts support this clonotype. This chain joins TRBV7-2 and TRBJ2-7; TRBD1 or TRBD2 may be the D gene (5 bases each). This CDR3 contains 14 residues. CDR1 is SGHTA and CDR2 is FQGNSA in the germline V gene. V gave up 1 base and J gave up 2 bases, with 9 bases separating them. CDR3 sequence: CASSLVQGPYEQYF. CDR3 DNA sequence: TGTGCCAGCAGCTTAGTGCAGGGACCCTACGAGCAGTACTTC.